Below are 28 T cell receptor beta chains sequenced from a single sample in a study of control samples from healthy donors and cancer patients. TCRdb's copy holds only in-frame clones and misses some; the assay was immunoSEQ multiplex PCR. Among fewer than 70,000 clones, around 94% were seen once, and the ten largest hold roughly 4%. The sequenced sample consisted of blood. Every receptor here comes from a man aged 25-45 years in good health.

The chain employs TRBV5-1 and TRBJ1-1, with 10 bases that match TRBD1. With 0 bases clipped from V and 2 bases from J, the junction kept 4 bases outside the gene matches. Germline CDR1 is SGHRS and CDR2 is YFSETQ. The CDR3 has 16 residues. This CDR3 is CASSLAGDRGNTEAFF. CDR3 coding DNA: TGCGCCAGCAGCTTGGCCGGGGACAGGGGAAACACTGAAGCTTTCTTT.

The chain joins TRBV2 to TRBJ1-1; no clear D gene. Germline V gene data show CDR1 as SNHLY and CDR2 as FYNNEI. Trimming shortened V by 6 bases and J by 3 bases, and 5 bases separated the two germline ends. This CDR3 is 11 amino acids long. CDR3 residues: CASREDTEAFF. CDR3 sequence (DNA): TGTGCCAGCAGGGAGGACACTGAAGCTTTCTTT.

The rearrangement uses TRBV19 and TRBJ1-1; the D is unclear. The length of the CDR3 is 12 residues. Trimming left V 4 bases short and J 6 bases short, with 9 bases between. CDR1 is LNHDA and CDR2 is SQIVND in the germline V gene (reference sequence). In nucleotides, the CDR3 is TGTGCCAGTAGTAGAGACACCTCTGAAGCTTTCTTT. Translated: CASSRDTSEAFF.

The rearrangement links TRBV6-5 to TRBJ1-4, with TRBD1 as a possible D gene (5 bases). The germline V gene has CDR1 MNHEY and CDR2 SVGAGI. Deletions cut 2 bases from V and 14 bases from J, with 18 bases between. The CDR3 extends over 14 amino acids. The CDR3 sequence is CASSYGAESLSLFF. The CDR3 DNA follows: TGTGCCAGCAGTTACGGGGCAGAATCTTTGAGTCTGTTTTTT.

The chain is built from TRBV16 and TRBJ2-3, with 8 positions matching TRBD2. V dropped 4 bases and J dropped 1; count of bases not matched to a gene: 4. The CDR3 spans 15 residues. Germline CDR1 KGHSY, CDR2 FQNENV. The CDR3 loop reads CASSPSTSGTDTQYF. CDR3 bases: TGTGCCAGCAGCCCATCGACTAGCGGCACAGATACGCAGTATTTT.

The chain employs TRBV7-9 and TRBJ2-7; TRBD1 matches 10 bases. Germline CDR1 and CDR2: SEHNR and FQNEAQ (reference sequence). V was pared by 3 bases and J by 4 bases, with 6 bases of the junction left unmatched. CDR3 length: 15 residues. The CDR3 sequence is CASSFFRDRGYEQYF. The CDR3 region has the DNA TGTGCCAGCAGCTTCTTCCGGGACAGGGGTTACGAGCAGTACTTC.

Concerning this clone: Other DNA sequences of this sample code for an identical CDR3. The chain links TRBV9 to TRBJ2-1; the match to TRBD2 covers 9 bases. The CDR3 extends over 16 amino acids. Germline V lookup: CDR1 SGDLS, CDR2 YYNGEE. Germline trimming cut 0 bases from V and 8 bases from J; bases unmatched to any gene: 9. The CDR3, as DNA: TGTGCCAGCAGCGTAGTCGGGCGGGGGGGCCACCATGAGCAGTTCTTC. It codes for CASSVVGRGGHHEQFF.

V is TRBV27 and J is TRBJ2-5, with 8 bases lining up with TRBD1. V lost 6 bases, J lost 5 bases, and 5 bases stayed unmatched. The CDR3 runs 13 residues. CDR1 and CDR2 from the germline V gene are MNHEY and SMNVEV (reference sequence). The CDR3: CASSRQGRETQYF. The DNA for the CDR3 is TGTGCCAGCAGCCGACAGGGGAGGGAGACCCAGTACTTC.

The chain is built from TRBV6-5 and TRBJ2-3; D not certain. The CDR3 is 14 residues long. The V end lost 2 bases, the J end lost 2 bases, and 8 bases lay between the germline ends. Germline V gene lookup returns CDR1 MNHEY and CDR2 SVGAGI. The CDR3 reads CASSYRAATDTQYF. CDR3 nucleotide sequence: TGTGCCAGCAGTTACCGGGCAGCCACAGATACGCAGTATTTT.

The chain is built from TRBV12-3 or TRBV12-4 and TRBJ1-2; 7 nucleotides line up with TRBD1. After removal of 5 bases from V and 8 bases from J, the junction contained 8 bases not matched to a gene. The CDR3 totals 13 residues. The CDR3 region has the DNA TGTGCCAGCAGTAGACAGGGTATGGAGGGCTACACCTTC. Its protein product is CASSRQGMEGYTF.

This chain connects TRBV2 to TRBJ2-2; weak D call: TRBD1 (5 bases). The CDR3 is 15 amino acids. Germline V CDR1 and CDR2: SNHLY, FYNNEI. V lost 2 bases to trimming and J lost 0 bases, with 7 bases between them. The CDR3 nucleotides read TGTGCCAGCAGTGAATCCAGGGCGAACACCGGGGAGCTGTTTTTT. Its protein is CASSESRANTGELFF.

This chain joins TRBV19 and TRBJ2-3; a possible D gene is TRBD1 (6 bases). This CDR3 spans 16 amino acids. The germline V gene encodes CDR1 LNHDA and CDR2 SQIVND (reference sequence). Trimming stripped 5 bases from V and 2 bases from J, with 17 bases between. CDR3 nucleotides: TGTGCCAGTAGTCGGACGAGGTGGGGACACACAGATACGCAGTATTTT. Amino acids: CASSRTRWGHTDTQYF.

The V call is TRBV7-9, the J call TRBJ2-7, with D possibly matching TRBD1 (6 bases). CDR1 and CDR2 (germline): SEHNR, FQNEAQ (reference sequence). V lost 3 bases and J lost 0, with 12 bases in between. This CDR3 region has 15 residues. DNA for the CDR3: TGTGCCAGCAGCTTTCTGGACAGCTACTCCTACGAGCAGTACTTC. This translates into CASSFLDSYSYEQYF. Complete variable domain (other parts from reference TRBV7-9 and TRBJ2-7): DTGVSQNPRHKITKRGQNVTFRCDPISEHNRLYWYRQTLGQGPEFLTYFQNEAQLEKSRLLSDRFSAERPKGSFSTLEIQRTEQGDSAMYLCASSFLDSYSYEQYFGPGTRLTVT.

This sequence joins TRBV28 and TRBJ1-4, with D hard to call. Trimming shortened V by 2 bases and J by 8 bases, and 12 bases separated the two germline ends. CDR1 MDHEN and CDR2 SYDVKM come from the germline V gene. This CDR3 region has 14 residues. The DNA for the CDR3 is TGTGCCAGCAGTTTACCGGCCACAGCCGAAAAACTGTTTTTT. Amino acids: CASSLPATAEKLFF.

The V gene is TRBV27, the J gene TRBJ2-7; D gene ambiguous. V shed 7 bases and J shed 1 base, with 14 bases lying between them. CDR3 length: 14 residues. In germline, CDR1 is MNHEY, CDR2 SMNVEV (reference sequence). CDR3 sequence (DNA): TGTGCCAGCAATCCCTCTGGTTTATCCTACGAGCAGTACTTC. Its translation: CASNPSGLSYEQYF.

This chain links TRBV7-6 with TRBJ1-4; D gene uncertain. This CDR3 comprises 16 residues. CDR1 SGHVS and CDR2 FNYEAQ come from the germline V gene. V was pared by 1 base and J by 6 bases, with 15 bases between. The CDR3 DNA follows: TGTGCCAGCAGCTTAGTCCGGGGAATGGTGGATGAAAAACTGTTTTTT. The encoded protein is CASSLVRGMVDEKLFF.

This chain connects TRBV7-2 to TRBJ1-4; a weak D match, TRBD1 (5 bases). The V end was cut by 3 bases, the J end by 8 bases, with 16 bases between. The CDR3 runs to 15 residues. The germline V gene encodes CDR1 SGHTA and CDR2 FQGNSA. The CDR3 bases are TGTGCCAGCAGCTTGGGTATGGGGCGAGAGGAAAAACTGTTTTTT. This gives the protein CASSLGMGREEKLFF.

This chain uses TRBV30 with TRBJ2-1; D is undetermined. CDR3 length: 12 residues. Germline assignment: CDR1 GTSNPN and CDR2 SVGIG (reference sequence). V lost 2 bases to trimming and J lost 9 bases, with 11 bases between them. CDR3 bases: TGTGCCTGGAGTCATAAGGGTATTGAGCAGTTCTTC. Protein sequence: CAWSHKGIEQFF.

The J gene is TRBJ2-1, the V gene TRBV3-1 (or the pseudogene TRBV3-2), with 8 bases fitting TRBD2. CDR3 length: 16 residues. Germline CDR1 LGHDT, CDR2 YNNKEL (reference sequence). Trimming at V came to 1 base and at J to 1 base, leaving 3 bases not matched to a gene. The CDR3 spells CASSQAGTRSYNEQFF. CDR3 bases: TGTGCCAGCAGCCAAGCAGGGACTAGGTCCTACAATGAGCAGTTCTTC.

The chain uses TRBV5-1 and TRBJ1-1; TRBD1 might be the D (5 bases). CDR3 size: 15 residues. Looked up from germline, CDR1 is SGHRS and CDR2 is YFSETQ. The V end lost 3 bases, the J end lost 4 bases, and 16 bases lay between the germline ends. Here the CDR3 reads CASSSTQGGGTEAFF. The CDR3 DNA sequence: TGCGCCAGCAGCTCGACCCAGGGTGGAGGCACTGAAGCTTTCTTT.

The chain carries TRBV4-3 and TRBJ2-5, with 8 bases identical to TRBD2. V was clipped by 1 base and J by 5 bases; unmatched bases: 3. The germline CDR1 and CDR2 sequences are LGHNA and YSLEER. The CDR3 spans 14 residues. DNA for the CDR3: TGCGCCAGCAGCCAAGTAACGGGGGGGGAGACCCAGTACTTC. Translating gives CASSQVTGGETQYF.

This clone was recorded only once. The V call is TRBV4-1, the J call TRBJ1-1, with TRBD1 identical over 8 bases. J gave up 3 bases and V 0 bases, and 9 bases lay outside the gene matches. Looked up from germline, CDR1 is MGHRA and CDR2 is YSYEKL. This CDR3 is built from 17 residues. CDR3 coding DNA: TGCGCCAGCAGCCAAGACCCTGGCAGGGGGCGGGACACTGAAGCTTTCTTT. Translating gives CASSQDPGRGRDTEAFF.

Only one count was recorded for this clone. This rearrangement joins TRBV5-4 to TRBJ2-5; D unclear. V was cut by 1 base and J by 5 bases, with 6 bases left in between. CDR1 and CDR2 (germline): SGHNT, YYREEE (reference sequence). The CDR3 spans 12 residues. CDR3 sequence: CASSLLSETQYF. Here the CDR3 DNA reads TGTGCCAGCAGCTTGCTGAGCGAGACCCAGTACTTC.

Comment on this clone: Mismatch with germline at one junction end may stem from a read error. V gene TRBV2 combines with J gene TRBJ2-3, with TRBD2 identical over 12 bases. Per germline, CDR1 SNHLY and CDR2 FYNNEI. The CDR3 is 16 amino acids. CDR3 in DNA: TGTGCCGGCAGTGGGGGACTAGCGGGCGGAACAGATACGCAGTATTTT. As protein: CAGSGGLAGGTDTQYF.

This chain links TRBV19 with TRBJ1-1, with D uncertain. The germline V gene has CDR1 LNHDA and CDR2 SQIVND (reference sequence). Trimming pared 1 base from V and 1 base from J, leaving 7 bases between. The CDR3 covers 14 residues. The CDR3 sequence is CASSIVRGNTEAFF. The CDR3 DNA follows: TGTGCCAGTAGTATAGTAAGAGGGAACACTGAAGCTTTCTTT.

The chain couples TRBV24-1 to TRBJ1-2; D remains unclear. The CDR3 length is 12 residues. CDR1 and CDR2 (germline): KGHDR, SFDVKD. V dropped 4 bases and J dropped 5 bases, with 7 bases sitting between them. The CDR3 here is CATSDSKYGYTF. For the CDR3, the DNA is TGTGCCACCAGTGACAGTAAATATGGCTACACCTTC.

The chain employs TRBV6-6 and TRBJ1-1, with D unclear. Germline V gene data show CDR1 as MNHNY and CDR2 as SVGAGI (reference sequence). This CDR3 comprises 14 residues. Trimming stripped 6 bases from V and 0 bases from J, with 11 bases between. In DNA form, the CDR3 reads TGTGCCAGCAGACCACTTACTATGAACACTGAAGCTTTCTTT. It encodes CASRPLTMNTEAFF.

V gene TRBV7-9 combines with J gene TRBJ1-2; D unresolved. Trimming left V 1 base short and J 7 bases short, with 10 bases between. The CDR3 runs 13 residues. Looked up from germline, CDR1 is SEHNR and CDR2 is FQNEAQ (reference sequence). In DNA, the CDR3 is TGTGCCAGCAGCTTAGGAGGGTACCTTGGCTACACCTTC. Translating it yields CASSLGGYLGYTF.